This TCR beta chain was captured in a study of CD4 and CD8 cells across lung adenocarcinoma regions. Germline V gives CDR1 KGHDR, CDR2 SFDVKD. CDR3 length equals 13 residues. With 6 bases clipped from V and 9 bases from J, the junction kept 7 bases outside the gene matches. TCRdb re-analysed the PCR reads in MiXCR, keeping a single row per CDR3 protein. The sample contains about 5,100 distinct CDR3 sequences, around 60% of which appear only once. This clonotype was found a few times. Donors had localized lung adenocarcinoma, a non-small cell lung cancer. This sequence was found in a male donor with lung adenocarcinoma. The CD4 and CD8 labels of this study may be unreliable. The sequenced sample consisted of CD4+ T cells from the center of a lung tumor. The rearrangement joins TRBV24-1 to TRBJ1-5; TRBD1 agrees at 7 bases. CDR3 in DNA: TGTGCCACCAGTACAGGGGTATACGGGCCCCAGCATTTT. It specifies CATSTGVYGPQHF.